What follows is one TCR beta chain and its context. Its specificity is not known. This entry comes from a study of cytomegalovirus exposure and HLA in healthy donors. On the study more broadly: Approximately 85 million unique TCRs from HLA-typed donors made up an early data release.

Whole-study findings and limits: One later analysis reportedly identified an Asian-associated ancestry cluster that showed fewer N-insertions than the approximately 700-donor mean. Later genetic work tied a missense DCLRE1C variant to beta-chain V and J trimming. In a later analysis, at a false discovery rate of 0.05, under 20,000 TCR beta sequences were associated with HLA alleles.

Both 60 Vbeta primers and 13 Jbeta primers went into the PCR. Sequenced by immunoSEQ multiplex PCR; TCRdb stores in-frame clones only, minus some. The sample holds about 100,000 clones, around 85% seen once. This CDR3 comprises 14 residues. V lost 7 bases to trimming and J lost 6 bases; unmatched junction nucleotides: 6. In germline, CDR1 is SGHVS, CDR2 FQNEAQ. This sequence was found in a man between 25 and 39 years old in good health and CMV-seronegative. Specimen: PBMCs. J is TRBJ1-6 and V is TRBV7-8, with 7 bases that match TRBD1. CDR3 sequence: CASNRDRLNSPLHF. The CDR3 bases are TGTGCCAGCAACCGGGACAGACTTAATTCACCCCTCCACTTT.